One and the same sample provided the 25 T cell receptor beta chains below, sequenced in a study of technical replicates of blood from several donors. Generated by immunoSEQ multiplex PCR, the TCRdb table keeps only in-frame clones and is missing some. The sample shows about 70,000 clones, just under 97% of them seen only once. Material for sequencing was T cells isolated from PBMCs. These receptors all stem from a human donor in good health.

This chain links TRBV4-1 with TRBJ2-5, with 10 nucleotides matching TRBD2. Germline loops: CDR1 MGHRA, CDR2 YSYEKL. The V and J ends lost 0 bases and 4 bases, in that order; junction bases with no gene match: 8. This CDR3 contains 17 residues. The CDR3 spells CASSQELSGGALETQYF. The DNA of the CDR3 is TGCGCCAGCAGCCAAGAGTTAAGCGGGGGGGCCTTAGAGACCCAGTACTTC.

The chain joins TRBV2 to TRBJ1-2, with D possibly matching TRBD1 (5 bases). V was clipped by 2 bases and J by 2 bases, with 6 bases between them. There are 13 residues in the CDR3. Germline values: CDR1 SNHLY, CDR2 FYNNEI. CDR3 region: CASSERGNYGYTF. In DNA form, the CDR3 reads TGTGCCAGCAGTGAAAGGGGAAACTATGGCTACACCTTC.

The CDR3 loop reads CASSLASDLTYEQYF. CDR3 DNA: TGCGCCAGCAGCTTGGCTTCGGACTTAACCTACGAGCAGTACTTC. The V gene is TRBV5-1, the J gene TRBJ2-7; D perhaps matches TRBD2 (5 bases). Germline-derived CDR1 and CDR2 are SGHRS and YFSETQ. This CDR3 contains 15 residues. The germline V and J ends were trimmed by 0 bases and 2 bases, with 12 bases remaining between them.

The V call is TRBV28, the J call TRBJ2-7, with a possible D match to TRBD1 (6 bases). The CDR3 extends over 12 amino acids. V shed 10 bases and J shed 2 bases, with 12 bases lying between them. The germline CDR1 and CDR2 sequences are MDHEN and SYDVKM. CDR3 nucleotide sequence: TGTGCCACCAGAGGACAGACCTACGAGCAGTACTTC. Its protein is CATRGQTYEQYF.

The chain couples TRBV4-1 to TRBJ2-7; unclear D gene. Germline CDR1 and CDR2: MGHRA and YSYEKL. The CDR3 length is 13 residues. V lost 0 bases to trimming and J lost 5 bases, with 8 bases between them. The DNA for the CDR3 is TGCGCCAGCAGCCAAGACGGGTTGGACGAGCAGTACTTC. It codes for CASSQDGLDEQYF.

The chain joins TRBV10-2 to TRBJ1-1, with 11 bases lining up with TRBD1. Germline V gene data show CDR1 as WSHSY and CDR2 as SAAADI. V trimming: 10 bases; J trimming: 3 bases; junction bases outside the gene matches: 10. CDR3 length: 15 amino acids. CDR3 in amino acids: CATDSLGQGDTEAFF. The CDR3 DNA reads TGCGCCACCGATTCGCTGGGACAGGGGGACACTGAAGCTTTCTTT.

The chain links TRBV6-1 to TRBJ1-1, with TRBD1 identical over 7 bases. The CDR3 totals 13 residues. In germline, CDR1 is MNHNS, CDR2 SASEGT. V lost 7 bases, J lost 3 bases, and 5 bases stayed unmatched. The CDR3 protein is CASKRQGDTEAFF. The CDR3 DNA sequence: TGTGCCAGCAAACGACAGGGAGACACTGAAGCTTTCTTT.

The CDR3 protein is CASSLAASGGDVPVV. DNA for the CDR3: TGTGCCAGCAGTTTGGCGGCTAGCGGGGGGGACGTCCCAGTCGTC. The chain has TRBV28 and TRBJ2-7; 12 nucleotides line up with TRBD2. The CDR3 is 15 residues long. Germline loops: CDR1 MDHEN, CDR2 SYDVKM.

The CDR3 sequence is CASSLVGQLTDTQYF. Written as DNA, the CDR3 is TGTGCCAGCAGTCTAGTGGGACAACTTACAGATACGCAGTATTTT. V gene TRBV6-1 combines with J gene TRBJ2-3, with D perhaps matching TRBD1 (6 bases). The CDR3 runs to 15 residues. Germline CDR1 reads MNHNS; CDR2 reads SASEGT. V dropped 5 bases and J dropped 3 bases, with 15 bases sitting between them.

This sequence joins TRBV11-3 and TRBJ2-7; 7 bases map to TRBD1. The J segment lost 2 bases and the V segment lost 3 bases, leaving 4 bases of the junction unmatched. This CDR3 spans 14 amino acids. Germline lookup yields CDR1 SGHNT and CDR2 YENEEA. DNA of the CDR3: TGTGCCAGCAGCTTGCAGGGGGATACCTACGAGCAGTACTTC. It yields the protein CASSLQGDTYEQYF.

The chain recombines TRBV11-2 with TRBJ1-4, with D perhaps matching TRBD1 (6 bases). The CDR3 has 14 amino acids. Trimming shortened V by 6 bases and J by 3 bases, and 11 bases separated the two germline ends. CDR1 and CDR2 from the germline V gene are SGHAT and FQNNGV. The CDR3 loop is CASRRGGANEKLFF. The CDR3 region has the DNA TGTGCCAGCAGAAGGGGGGGAGCTAATGAAAAACTGTTTTTT.

This rearrangement joins TRBV9 to TRBJ2-2, with D unresolved. Trimming took 3 bases from V and 7 from J, leaving 7 bases between them. Germline CDR1 and CDR2: SGDLS and YYNGEE. This CDR3 comprises 12 residues. In nucleotides, the CDR3 is TGTGCCAGCAGCGCTCTAGTCGGGGAGCTGTTTTTT. Translating gives CASSALVGELFF.

The rearrangement uses TRBV5-6 and TRBJ2-3; TRBD2 might be the D (6 bases). CDR3 length: 13 residues. Germline values: CDR1 SGHDT, CDR2 YYEEEE. The ends were cut back, 1 base at V and 4 bases at J, with 7 bases in the middle. DNA for the CDR3: TGTGCCAGCAGCTTGTGGGGGGCAGATACGCAGTATTTT. This translates into CASSLWGADTQYF.

The rearrangement uses TRBV5-6 and TRBJ1-4; tentatively, D is TRBD1 (5 bases). The CDR3 sequence is 13 residues long. Trimming shortened V by 4 bases and J by 8 bases, and 12 bases separated the two germline ends. The germline CDR1 and CDR2 sequences are SGHDT and YYEEEE. The CDR3 DNA follows: TGTGCCAGCAGCCAGGGCGCATACGAAAAACTGTTTTTT. Protein product: CASSQGAYEKLFF.

This rearrangement joins TRBV11-2 to TRBJ2-7, with D maybe TRBD2 (6 bases). V dropped 1 base and J dropped 4 bases, with 14 bases sitting between them. Germline loops: CDR1 SGHAT, CDR2 FQNNGV. The CDR3 length is 15 residues. As DNA, the CDR3 is TGTGCCAGCAGCTTAGCATGGGGGGAACCTTACGAGCAGTACTTC. It specifies CASSLAWGEPYEQYF.

This chain links TRBV7-9 with TRBJ1-1, with D uncertain. The CDR3 has 11 amino acids. V dropped 5 bases and J dropped 5 bases, with 6 bases sitting between them. The V gene's germline CDR1 is SEHNR and CDR2 FQNEAQ (reference sequence). DNA of the CDR3: TGTGCCAGCAGCCAGGTGACTGAAGCTTTCTTT. Its protein is CASSQVTEAFF.

The chain recombines TRBV5-4 with TRBJ1-1; a possible D gene is TRBD1 (6 bases). Per the germline V gene, CDR1 is SGHNT and CDR2 is YYREEE (reference sequence). CDR3 size: 13 residues. The V end was cut by 5 bases, the J end by 5 bases, with 13 bases between. The CDR3 DNA reads TGTGCCAGCAGGTTACAGGGAGGGACTGAAGCTTTCTTT. Translation: CASRLQGGTEAFF.

V and J are TRBV29-1 and TRBJ1-3; TRBD1 aligns across 8 bases. V shed 7 bases and J 4 bases; nucleotides not matched to a gene: 3. The CDR3 extends over 12 amino acids. The germline gives CDR1 SQVTM, CDR2 ANQGSEA. The CDR3 here is CSGRTGGNTIYF. In DNA, the CDR3 is TGCAGCGGTCGGACAGGGGGAAACACCATATATTTT.

The chain has TRBV10-2 and TRBJ1-5, with D possibly being TRBD1 (5 bases). Germline loops: CDR1 WSHSY, CDR2 SAAADI. CDR3 length equals 15 residues. V lost 5 bases to trimming and J lost 0 bases, with 11 bases between them. The CDR3 nucleotides read TGCGCCAGCAGTACTAGGGACTCTAGCAATCAGCCCCAGCATTTT. It encodes CASSTRDSSNQPQHF.

The chain is built from TRBV2 and TRBJ2-5; 10 bases agree with TRBD2. The CDR3 is 16 amino acids. CDR1 SNHLY and CDR2 FYNNEI come from the germline V gene. Losses at the gene ends were 2 bases for V and 2 bases for J; bases not matched to a gene: 5. The CDR3, as DNA: TGTGCCAGCAGTGAAATCGGACTAGCGGTACAAGAGACCCAGTACTTC. It translates to CASSEIGLAVQETQYF.

This clone was counted a single time. V and J are TRBV5-1 and TRBJ2-1; 7 bases agree with TRBD2. The CDR3 length is 16 residues. V lost 4 bases, J lost 0 bases, and 7 bases stayed unmatched. Per germline, CDR1 SGHRS and CDR2 YFSETQ. Here the CDR3 DNA reads TGCGCCAGCAGCGAACTAGCGCATAGCTCCTACAATGAGCAGTTCTTC. Protein: CASSELAHSSYNEQFF.

This chain links TRBV7-9 with TRBJ1-1, with 7 bases that match TRBD1. The CDR3 sequence is 14 residues long. The germline V gene has CDR1 SEHNR and CDR2 FQNEAQ (reference sequence). V lost 4 bases to trimming and J lost 5 bases; unmatched junction nucleotides: 7. This CDR3 is CASSSPQGVTEAFF. The CDR3 DNA sequence: TGTGCCAGCAGCTCTCCCCAGGGGGTTACTGAAGCTTTCTTT.

The CDR3 sequence is CASTSQGAGTEAFF. The CDR3 DNA follows: TGCGCCAGCACATCTCAGGGCGCAGGCACTGAAGCTTTCTTT. The chain couples TRBV5-1 to TRBJ1-1; TRBD1 might be the D (5 bases). Germline CDR1 is SGHRS and CDR2 is YFSETQ. With 6 bases removed from V and 4 bases from J, the gap between germline ends came to 16 bases. The CDR3 loop spans 14 amino acids.

The CDR3 is CASSLVGANTQYF. Here the CDR3 DNA reads TGCGCCAGCAGCTTGGTGGGGGCAAATACGCAGTATTTT. V gene TRBV5-1 combines with J gene TRBJ2-3, with D perhaps TRBD1 (6 bases). Trimming pared 0 bases from V and 7 bases from J, leaving 9 bases between. Germline CDR1 SGHRS, CDR2 YFSETQ. This CDR3 has 13 residues. Full variable domain (missing parts from reference TRBV5-1 and TRBJ2-3): KAGVTQTPRYLIKTRGQQVTLSCSPISGHRSVSWYQQTPGQGLQFLFEYFSETQRNKGNFPGRFSGRQFSNSRSEMNVSTLELGDSALYLCASSLVGANTQYFGPGTRLTVL.

This clone occurred once. This chain connects TRBV7-9 to TRBJ1-5, with 7 bases fitting TRBD1. Trimming at V came to 5 bases and at J to 3 bases, leaving 4 bases not matched to a gene. The CDR3 has 14 amino acids. Germline CDR1 is SEHNR and CDR2 is FQNEAQ (reference sequence). CDR3 protein: CASSAGTDNQPQHF. CDR3 coding DNA: TGTGCCAGCAGCGCCGGGACAGACAATCAGCCCCAGCATTTT.